This TCR beta chain emerged from a study of brain T cells in children with intractable seizures. Study-level findings and limits: Patients' HCMV serostatus was unknown; virus specificity rests on CDR3 similarity alone.

The time point: blood from clinic visit 5 months post-surgery; TSC patient then seizure free. Surgery cases with the highest brain T cell transcript signatures were chosen for sequencing. Points on this clone: What it recognizes is unknown.

Using immunoSEQ multiplex PCR, the repertoire was profiled, and TCRdb retains in-frame clones only, with some absent. The sample consists of about 320,000 clones, 93% of them appearing once. Germline CDR1 and CDR2: LGHDT and YNNKEL (reference sequence). V was trimmed by 3 bases and J by 0 bases, leaving 11 bases between them. This CDR3 region has 16 residues. The chain recombines TRBV3-1 (or the pseudogene TRBV3-2) with TRBJ2-2; D is unclear. The clonotype originates from a boy less than two years old with tuberous sclerosis and intractable seizures. This specimen was peripheral blood, taken less than 6 months after surgery. CDR3 protein: CASSHHTSPNTGELFF. CDR3 coding DNA: TGTGCCAGCAGCCATCATACCAGCCCGAACACCGGGGAGCTGTTTTTT.